This TCR beta chain was identified during a study of response to subunit inactivated influenza vaccine. Study findings and constraints: The authors suggested that few new T cells are recruited per seasonal influenza vaccination.

This clonotype was detected only a few times. Its antigen remains unidentified. J gave up 3 bases and V 7 bases, and 14 bases lay outside the gene matches. Germline V lookup: CDR1 SGHDT, CDR2 YYEEEE. The CDR3 has 16 residues. One entry per CDR3 protein, called by TCRdb with MiXCR from the RT-PCR reads. The sample consists of some 480,000 distinct CDR3 sequences, roughly 9.8% of them appearing once. The source was PBMCs from blood, collected around seven weeks after vaccination. The chain recombines TRBV5-6 with TRBJ2-5; 8 positions match TRBD2. The receptor comes from a man in his fifties or sixties who received an inactivated influenza vaccine. The CDR3: CASRSIGGEGKETQYF. For the CDR3, the DNA is TGTGCCAGCCGCTCCATCGGGGGGGAGGGAAAAGAGACCCAGTACTTC.